This entry describes one T cell receptor (beta chain). The source of the sample is a study of cytomegalovirus exposure and HLA in healthy donors. Germline V gene data show CDR1 as SGDLS and CDR2 as YYNGEE. The CDR3 totals 16 residues. V was trimmed by 0 bases and J by 8 bases, leaving 18 bases between them. TCRdb's copy holds only in-frame clones and misses some; the assay was immunoSEQ multiplex PCR. The repertoire holds 170,000 or so clones, with 84% as singletons. This chain joins TRBV9 and TRBJ2-1, with D tentatively TRBD1 (5 bases). This clonotype was sampled from a woman under 30 in good health and CMV-seropositive. Sequenced input: PBMCs. The DNA for the CDR3 is TGTGCCAGCAGCGTAGAAGGACACCCGGTATGGGATGAGCAGTTCTTC. Translating gives CASSVEGHPVWDEQFF.